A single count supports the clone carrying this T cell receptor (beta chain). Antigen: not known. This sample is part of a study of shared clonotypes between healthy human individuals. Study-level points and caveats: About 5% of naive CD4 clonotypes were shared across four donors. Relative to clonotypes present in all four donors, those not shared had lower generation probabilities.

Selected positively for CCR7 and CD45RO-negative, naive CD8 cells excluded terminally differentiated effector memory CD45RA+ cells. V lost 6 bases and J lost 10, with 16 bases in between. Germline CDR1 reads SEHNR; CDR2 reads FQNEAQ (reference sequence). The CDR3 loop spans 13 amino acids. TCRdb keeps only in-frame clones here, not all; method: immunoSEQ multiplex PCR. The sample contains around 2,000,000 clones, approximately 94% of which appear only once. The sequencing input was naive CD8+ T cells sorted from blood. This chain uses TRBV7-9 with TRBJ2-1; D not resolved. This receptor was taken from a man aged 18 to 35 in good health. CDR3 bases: TGTGCCAGCAGAATCGGAGTGGAAGGAGAGCAGTTCTTC. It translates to CASRIGVEGEQFF.